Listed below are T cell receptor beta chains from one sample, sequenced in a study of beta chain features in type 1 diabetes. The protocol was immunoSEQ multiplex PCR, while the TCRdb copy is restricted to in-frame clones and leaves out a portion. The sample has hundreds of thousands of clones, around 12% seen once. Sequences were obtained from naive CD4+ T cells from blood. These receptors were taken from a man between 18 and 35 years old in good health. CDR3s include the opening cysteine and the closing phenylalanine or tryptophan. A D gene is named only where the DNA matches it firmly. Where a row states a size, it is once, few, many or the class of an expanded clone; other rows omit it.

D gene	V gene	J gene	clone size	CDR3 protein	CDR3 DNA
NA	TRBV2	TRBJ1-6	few	CASSDIRGRTPLHF	TGTGCCAGCAGTGATATAAGGGGTCGGACACCCCTCCACTTT
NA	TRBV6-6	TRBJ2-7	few	CASSYVSQPISYEQYF	TGTGCCAGCAGTTACGTTTCACAGCCTATTTCCTACGAGCAGTACTTC
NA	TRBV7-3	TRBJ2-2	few	CASGGANTGELFF	TGTGCCAGCGGGGGCGCGAACACCGGGGAGCTGTTTTTT
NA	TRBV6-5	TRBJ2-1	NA	CASSYVEGGNEQFF	TGTGCCAGCAGTTACGTTGAGGGAGGCAATGAGCAGTTCTTC
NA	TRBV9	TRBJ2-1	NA	CASSVGQNNEQFF	TGTGCCAGCAGCGTAGGACAGAACAATGAGCAGTTCTTC
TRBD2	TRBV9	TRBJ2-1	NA	CASSLGTSAVDNEQFF	TGTGCCAGCAGCCTGGGGACTAGCGCCGTTGACAATGAGCAGTTCTTC
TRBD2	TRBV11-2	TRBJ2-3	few	CASSLEGAGGTDTQYF	TGTGCCAGCAGCCTCGAGGGAGCGGGAGGTACAGATACGCAGTATTTT
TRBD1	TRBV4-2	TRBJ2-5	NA	CASSQDRTGGFETQYF	TGTGCCAGCAGCCAAGACAGGACAGGGGGCTTCGAGACCCAGTACTTC
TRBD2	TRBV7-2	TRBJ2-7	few	CASSLLAGLYYEQYF	TGTGCCAGCAGCTTACTAGCGGGCCTATACTACGAGCAGTACTTC
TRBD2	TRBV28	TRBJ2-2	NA	CASSLLAGYTGELFF	TGTGCCAGCAGTTTGCTAGCGGGGTACACCGGGGAGCTGTTTTTT
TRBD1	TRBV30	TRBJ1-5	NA	CAWSGTGDQPQHF	TGTGCCTGGAGTGGGACAGGGGATCAGCCCCAGCATTTT
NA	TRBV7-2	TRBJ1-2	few	CASSPDSNVYGYTF	TGTGCCAGCAGCCCTGACTCTAACGTGTATGGCTACACCTTC
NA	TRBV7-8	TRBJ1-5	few	CASSSRNRVRPQHF	TGTGCCAGCAGCTCCCGTAACAGAGTTCGGCCCCAGCATTTT
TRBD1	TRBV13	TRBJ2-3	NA	CASSLRQGRDTDTQYF	TGTGCCAGCAGCCTACGACAGGGGCGGGACACAGATACGCAGTATTTT
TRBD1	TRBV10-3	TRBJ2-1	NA	CAISEWTGGDEQFF	TGTGCCATCAGTGAGTGGACAGGGGGCGATGAGCAGTTCTTC
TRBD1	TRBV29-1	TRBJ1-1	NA	CSVRTGGNTEAFF	TGCAGCGTTCGGACAGGGGGAAACACTGAAGCTTTCTTT
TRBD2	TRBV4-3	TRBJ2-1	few	CASSQDTSGSSYNEQFF	TGCGCCAGCAGCCAGGACACTAGCGGAAGCTCCTACAATGAGCAGTTCTTC
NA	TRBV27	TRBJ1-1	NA	CASSNRVTEAFF	TGTGCCAGCAGCAACAGGGTGACTGAAGCTTTCTTT
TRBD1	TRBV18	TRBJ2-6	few	CASSATGVGANVLTF	TGTGCCAGCTCAGCTACAGGGGTTGGGGCCAACGTCCTGACTTTC
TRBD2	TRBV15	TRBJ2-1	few	CAIRLAGGNEQFF	TGTGCCATCCGACTAGCGGGGGGGAATGAGCAGTTCTTC
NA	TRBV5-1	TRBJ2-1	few	CASSLARTQNEQFF	TGCGCCAGCAGCTTGGCCCGGACTCAAAATGAGCAGTTCTTC
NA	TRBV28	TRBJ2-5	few	CASSPGLRETQYF	TGTGCCAGCAGTCCCGGACTGAGAGAGACCCAGTACTTC
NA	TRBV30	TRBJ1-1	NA	CAWSSGAPEAFF	TGTGCCTGGAGTAGTGGGGCGCCTGAAGCTTTCTTT
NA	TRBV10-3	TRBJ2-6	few	CAISDRPPGSGANVLTF	TGTGCCATCAGTGACCGCCCTCCGGGCTCTGGGGCCAACGTCCTGACTTTC
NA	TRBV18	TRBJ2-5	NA	CASSPPVLETQYF	TGTGCCAGCTCACCACCCGTCCTAGAGACCCAGTACTTC